One TCR beta chain is described in this entry. Antigen specificity is unknown. The PCR had 60 Vbeta and 13 Jbeta primers. TCRdb keeps only in-frame clones here, not all; method: immunoSEQ multiplex PCR. The sample comprises 95,000 to 100,000 clones, about four fifths of which are singletons, and approximately 2.1% rests with the top ten. The data are from a study of cytomegalovirus exposure and HLA in healthy donors. Study observations and caveats: Specificity of a few CMV-associated chains for CMV antigens was verified in vitro. Certain indistinguishable V segments, among them TRBV6-2 and TRBV6-3, were excluded.

The germline gives CDR1 SQVTM, CDR2 ANQGSEA. The CDR3 has 13 residues. Deletions cut 2 bases from V and 6 bases from J, with 13 bases between. The sequencing sample was made of PBMCs. The TCR comes from a woman between 35 and 50 years old in good health and CMV-seronegative. The chain carries TRBV29-1 and TRBJ1-1; D gene uncertain. The CDR3 DNA sequence: TGCAGCGTTGAACCGCACCCGCGGCCTGAAGCTTTCTTT. Its translation: CSVEPHPRPEAFF. Filled out from reference TRBV29-1 and TRBJ1-1, the complete variable domain reads SAVISQKPSRDICQRGTSLTIQCQVDSQVTMMFWYRQQPGQSLTLIATANQGSEATYESGFVIDKFPISRPNLTFSTLTVSNMSPEDSSIYLCSVEPHPRPEAFFGQGTRLTVV.